This T cell receptor (beta chain) was sequenced during a study of T cell changes during pregnancy in multiple sclerosis. Only in-frame clones appear in the TCRdb table, and some are missing; sequencing was by immunoSEQ multiplex PCR. Of 30,000 to 40,000 clones detected, approximately 90% appear once; the ten largest clones hold 7.9%. CDR1 is SNHLY and CDR2 is FYNNEI in the germline V gene. This CDR3 has 14 residues. V lost 7 bases and J 1 base, leaving 11 bases between the germline ends. The clonotype comes from a female donor with multiple sclerosis, enrolled in a pregnancy study. This chain joins TRBV2 and TRBJ1-5; D unclear. The sample consisted of CD8+ T cells from peripheral blood mononuclear cells, taken before pregnancy. The CDR3 DNA sequence: TGTGCCAGCACCTGGACGGGGAGCAATCAGCCCCAGCATTTT. Residues: CASTWTGSNQPQHF.